The clone carrying this T cell receptor beta chain was counted ten times or more. Its antigen is currently unknown. The entry originates in a study of T-cell reconstitution after alpha-beta-depleted transplantation in children. Study outcomes and limitations: From surviving recipient T cells and thymic progenitors came the high day-60 TCRbeta diversity observed in some patients. Most T-cell counts and diversity one year after the transplant came from T cells that were newly produced. As was reported, about two months after transplant, alpha-beta T cells came from several hundred expanded graft clones.

CDR3 length equals 16 residues. V shed 5 bases, J shed 0 bases, and the junction held 6 bases outside the gene matches. Germline CDR1 and CDR2: KGHSH and LQKENI. Unique molecular identifiers were used to barcode this TCRbeta library. TCRdb re-analysed the PCR reads in MiXCR, keeping a single row per CDR3 protein. The sample yields around 250,000 distinct CDR3 sequences, over 20% seen once. This sequence was found in a girl aged 2-10 years with Fanconi anemia, due to receive a stem cell transplant. Material: PBMCs, obtained before TCRalphabeta/CD19-depleted stem cell transplant. V is TRBV18 and J is TRBJ2-7, with 11 bases that match TRBD2. CDR3 nucleotides: TGTGCCAGCTCATCATTAGCGGGAGGGAGCTCCTACGAGCAGTACTTC. Translating it yields CASSSLAGGSSYEQYF.